These T cell receptor beta chains were read from a single sample in a study of cytomegalovirus exposure and HLA in healthy donors. The method was immunoSEQ multiplex PCR; TCRdb's version includes in-frame clones alone and lacks a portion of them. The sample has some 190,000 clones; 70% to 90% are singletons. Sequenced material: PBMCs. Receptor source: a woman between 18 and 29 years old in good health and CMV-seronegative. Each CDR3 is given without its conserved first and last residue. D genes are given only for firm matches.

J gene | D gene | V gene | CDR3 protein
TRBJ2-5 | - | TRBV9 | ASSAGGPETQY
TRBJ2-7 | TRBD1 | TRBV7-6 | ASSSNPPTGTGYEEQY
TRBJ2-5 | TRBD2 | TRBV5-1 | ASSARLAGDGQETQY
TRBJ1-1 | - | TRBV30 | AWSMGEDTEAF
TRBJ2-2 | TRBD1 | TRBV9 | ASSVETGKGRELF
TRBJ2-7 | - | TRBV30 | AWSSQLAGSYEQY
TRBJ2-7 | TRBD2 | TRBV4-1 | ASSQSAPRRGAPYEQY
TRBJ2-6 | - | TRBV27 | ASSLSSGAGANVLT
TRBJ1-1 | - | TRBV4-1 | ASSQARGAPNTEAF
TRBJ1-3 | - | TRBV7-8 | ASSFSRTGGNTIY
TRBJ2-7 | - | TRBV7-7 | ASSLTGSSDEQY
TRBJ1-1 | - | TRBV14 | ASSQDFSRAATEAF
TRBJ2-3 | - | TRBV7-9 | ASSLGQEKGDTQY
TRBJ2-3 | - | TRBV28 | GTDSSTDTQY
TRBJ2-1 | TRBD1 | TRBV29-1 | SVLTGGSYNEQF
TRBJ2-7 | - | TRBV5-8 | ASSFILTVPNPYEQY
TRBJ2-5 | - | TRBV18 | ASSPRHKQETQY
TRBJ2-2 | - | TRBV6-5 | ASSYGTLKNTGELF
TRBJ1-3 | - | TRBV30 | AKTGQGGNTIY
TRBJ1-1 | - | TRBV6-6 | ASSYSAVNTEAF
TRBJ1-2 | - | TRBV2 | ASSGRTEEGYT
TRBJ2-7 | - | TRBV6-1 | ASFRGTASGEQY
TRBJ1-5 | TRBD1 | TRBV7-2 | ASSLGGQGMNQPQH
TRBJ2-7 | - | TRBV15 | ATSRDPGSSYEQY
TRBJ2-5 | TRBD1 | TRBV4-2 | ASSQEGQGSPQETQY
TRBJ1-5 | TRBD1 | TRBV2 | ASTSRTGGNQPQH
TRBJ1-1 | - | TRBV2 | ASRDDRLNTEAF
TRBJ2-3 | - | TRBV5-4 | ASRPSLRTDTQY
TRBJ2-7 | - | TRBV4-1 | ASSQEESSYEQY
TRBJ2-3 | TRBD1 | TRBV5-1 | ASSLVGQETDTQY
TRBJ2-2 | - | TRBV2 | ASRDRVTTGELF
TRBJ2-7 | TRBD2 | TRBV11-3 | ASNNREGHYEQY
TRBJ1-1 | - | TRBV6-6 | ASSPGQEAF
TRBJ2-2 | - | TRBV19 | ASSGGVNTGELF
TRBJ2-7 | TRBD1 | TRBV5-1 | ASSLNGQGVDEQY
TRBJ2-2 | - | TRBV6-1 | ASSVRGVSTGELF
TRBJ1-5 | - | TRBV5-1 | ASSWGRRGTYSNQPQH
TRBJ1-1 | - | TRBV6-1 | ASRDSSSTEAF
TRBJ2-7 | - | TRBV10-3 | AINRGTEIYEQY
TRBJ1-1 | - | TRBV4-3 | ASSHYSGTPRGEAF
TRBJ1-1 | - | TRBV30 | AWATGPNTEAF
TRBJ2-1 | - | TRBV7-9 | SSSPGFGLSNEQF
TRBJ2-7 | TRBD1 | TRBV7-9 | ASSPDRGYEQY
TRBJ1-2 | - | TRBV1 | TSSPESLGGYGYT
TRBJ1-1 | - | TRBV7-7 | ASSLSLTGEAF
TRBJ2-1 | TRBD2 | TRBV19 | ASSTGLAPYNEQF